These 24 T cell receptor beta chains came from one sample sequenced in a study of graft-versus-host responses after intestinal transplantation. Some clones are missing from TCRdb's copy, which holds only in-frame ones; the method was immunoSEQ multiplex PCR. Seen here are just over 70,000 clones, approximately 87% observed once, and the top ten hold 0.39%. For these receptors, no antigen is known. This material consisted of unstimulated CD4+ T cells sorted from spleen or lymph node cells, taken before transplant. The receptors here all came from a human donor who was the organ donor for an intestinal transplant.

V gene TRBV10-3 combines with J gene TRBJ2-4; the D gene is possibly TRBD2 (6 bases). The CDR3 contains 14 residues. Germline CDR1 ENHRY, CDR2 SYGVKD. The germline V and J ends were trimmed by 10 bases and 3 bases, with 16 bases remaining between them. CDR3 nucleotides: TGTGCCACTGCGACAGACGGGGGCAAAAACATTCAGTACTTC. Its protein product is CATATDGGKNIQYF.

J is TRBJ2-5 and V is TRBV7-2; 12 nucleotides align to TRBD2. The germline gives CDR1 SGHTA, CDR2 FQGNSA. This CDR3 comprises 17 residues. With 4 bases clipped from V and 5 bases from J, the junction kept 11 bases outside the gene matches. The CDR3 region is CASSWGTSGGPGETQYF. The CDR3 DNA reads TGTGCCAGCAGCTGGGGTACTAGCGGGGGGCCAGGGGAGACCCAGTACTTC.

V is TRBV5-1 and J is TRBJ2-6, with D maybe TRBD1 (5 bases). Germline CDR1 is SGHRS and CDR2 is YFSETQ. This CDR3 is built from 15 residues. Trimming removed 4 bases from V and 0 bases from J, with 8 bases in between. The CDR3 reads CASSTQGSGANVLTF. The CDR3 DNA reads TGCGCCAGCAGCACCCAGGGCTCTGGGGCCAACGTCCTGACTTTC.

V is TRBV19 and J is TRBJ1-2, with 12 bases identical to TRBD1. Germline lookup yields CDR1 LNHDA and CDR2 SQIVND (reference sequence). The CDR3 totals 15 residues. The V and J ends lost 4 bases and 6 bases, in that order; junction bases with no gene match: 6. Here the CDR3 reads CASSTEGQGANGYTF. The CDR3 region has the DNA TGTGCCAGTAGTACAGAGGGACAGGGGGCCAATGGCTACACCTTC.

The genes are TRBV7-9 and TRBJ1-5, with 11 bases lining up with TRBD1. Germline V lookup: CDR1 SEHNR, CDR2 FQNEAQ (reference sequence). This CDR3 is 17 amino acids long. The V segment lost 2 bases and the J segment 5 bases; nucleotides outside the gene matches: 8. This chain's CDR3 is CASSLYLGQGADQPQHF. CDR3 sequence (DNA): TGTGCCAGCAGCTTATACCTCGGACAGGGGGCGGATCAGCCCCAGCATTTT.

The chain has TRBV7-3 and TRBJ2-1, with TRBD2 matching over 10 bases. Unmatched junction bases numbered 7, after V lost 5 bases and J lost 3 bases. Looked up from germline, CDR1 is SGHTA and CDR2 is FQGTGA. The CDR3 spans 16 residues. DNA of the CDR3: TGTGCCAGCAGCGCGTTAGCGGGGGGCGTCTACAATGAGCAGTTCTTC. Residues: CASSALAGGVYNEQFF.

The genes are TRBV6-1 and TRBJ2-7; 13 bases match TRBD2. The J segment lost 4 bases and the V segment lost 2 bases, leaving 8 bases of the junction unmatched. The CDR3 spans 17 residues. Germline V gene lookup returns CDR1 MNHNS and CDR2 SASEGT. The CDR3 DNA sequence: TGTGCCAGCAGTGAATGGGGACTAGCGGGGTCTGGGTACGAGCAGTACGTC. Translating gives CASSEWGLAGSGYEQYV.

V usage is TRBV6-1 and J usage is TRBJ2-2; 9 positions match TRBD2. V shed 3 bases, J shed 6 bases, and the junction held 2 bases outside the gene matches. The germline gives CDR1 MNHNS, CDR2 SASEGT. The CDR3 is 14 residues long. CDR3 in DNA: TGTGCCAGCAGTGAGGCTAGCGGGGCCGGGGAGCTGTTTTTT. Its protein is CASSEASGAGELFF.

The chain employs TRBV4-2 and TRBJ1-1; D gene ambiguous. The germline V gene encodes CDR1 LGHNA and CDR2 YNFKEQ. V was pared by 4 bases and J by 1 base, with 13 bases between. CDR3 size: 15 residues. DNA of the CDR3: TGTGCCAGCAGCCTACTTGTTGGGCGGAACACTGAAGCTTTCTTT. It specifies CASSLLVGRNTEAFF.

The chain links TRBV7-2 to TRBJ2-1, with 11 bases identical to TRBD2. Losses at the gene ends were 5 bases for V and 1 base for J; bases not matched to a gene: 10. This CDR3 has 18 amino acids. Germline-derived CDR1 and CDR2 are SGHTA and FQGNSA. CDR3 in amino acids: CASSPGRLAGGSYNEQFF. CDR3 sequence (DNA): TGTGCCAGCAGCCCAGGAAGGCTAGCGGGGGGTTCCTACAATGAGCAGTTCTTC.

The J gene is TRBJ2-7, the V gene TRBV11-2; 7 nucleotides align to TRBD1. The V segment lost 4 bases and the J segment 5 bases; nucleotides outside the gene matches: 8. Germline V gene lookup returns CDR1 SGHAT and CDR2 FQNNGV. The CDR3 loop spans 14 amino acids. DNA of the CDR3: TGTGCCAGCAGCTCCCACAGGGGATTCAACGAGCAGTACGTC. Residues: CASSSHRGFNEQYV.

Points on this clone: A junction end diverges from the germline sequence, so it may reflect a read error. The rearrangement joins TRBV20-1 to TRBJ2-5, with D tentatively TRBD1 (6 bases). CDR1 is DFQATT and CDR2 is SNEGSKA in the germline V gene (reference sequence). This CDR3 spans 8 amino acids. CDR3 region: CSASRDNF. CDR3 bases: TGCAGTGCTAGCCGGGACAACTTC.

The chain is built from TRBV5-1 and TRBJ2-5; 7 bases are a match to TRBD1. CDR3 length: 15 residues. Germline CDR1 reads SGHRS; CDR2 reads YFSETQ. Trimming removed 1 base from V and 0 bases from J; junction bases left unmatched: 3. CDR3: CASSLKGAYQETQYF. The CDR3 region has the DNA TGCGCCAGCAGCTTGAAGGGGGCGTACCAAGAGACCCAGTACTTC.

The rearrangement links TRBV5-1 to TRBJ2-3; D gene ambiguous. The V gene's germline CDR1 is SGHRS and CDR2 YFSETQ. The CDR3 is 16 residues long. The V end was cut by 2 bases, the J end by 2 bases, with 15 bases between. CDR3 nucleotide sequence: TGCGCCAGCAGCTTAAATAGACAAGACCCCACAGATACGCAGTATTTT. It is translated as CASSLNRQDPTDTQYF. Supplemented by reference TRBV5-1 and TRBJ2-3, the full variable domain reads KAGVTQTPRYLIKTRGQQVTLSCSPISGHRSVSWYQQTPGQGLQFLFEYFSETQRNKGNFPGRFSGRQFSNSRSEMNVSTLELGDSALYLCASSLNRQDPTDTQYFGPGTRLTVL.

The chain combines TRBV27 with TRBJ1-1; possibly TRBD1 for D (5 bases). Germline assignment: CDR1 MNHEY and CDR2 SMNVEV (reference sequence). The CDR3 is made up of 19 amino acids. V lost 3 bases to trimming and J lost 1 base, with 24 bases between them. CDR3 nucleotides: TGTGCCAGCAGTTTTATCCGTTCCCGGCCAGGGAGGTCGAACACTGAAGCTTTCTTT. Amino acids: CASSFIRSRPGRSNTEAFF.

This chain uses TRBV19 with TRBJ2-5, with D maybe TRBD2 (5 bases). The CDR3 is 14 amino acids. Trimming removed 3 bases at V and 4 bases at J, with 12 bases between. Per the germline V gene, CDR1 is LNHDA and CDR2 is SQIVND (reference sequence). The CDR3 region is CASSIATGIETQYF. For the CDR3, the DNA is TGTGCCAGTAGTATCGCCACGGGGATAGAGACCCAGTACTTC. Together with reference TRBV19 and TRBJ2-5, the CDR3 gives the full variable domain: DGGITQSPKYLFRKEGQNVTLSCEQNLNHDAMYWYRQDPGQGLRLIYYSQIVNDFQKGDIAEGYSVSREKKESFPLTVTSAQKNPTAFYLCASSIATGIETQYFGPGTRLLVL.

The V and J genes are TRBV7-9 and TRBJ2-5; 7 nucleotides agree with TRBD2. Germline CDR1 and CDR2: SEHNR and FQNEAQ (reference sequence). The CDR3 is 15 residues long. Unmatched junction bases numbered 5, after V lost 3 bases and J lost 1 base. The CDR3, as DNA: TGTGCCAGCAGCTTCGGACTAGTCCTCCAAGAGACCCAGTACTTC. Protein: CASSFGLVLQETQYF.

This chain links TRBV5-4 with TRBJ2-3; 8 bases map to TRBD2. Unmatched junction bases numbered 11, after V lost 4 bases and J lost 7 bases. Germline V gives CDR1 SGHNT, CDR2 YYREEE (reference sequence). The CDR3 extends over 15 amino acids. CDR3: CASSRSTGGQNTQYF. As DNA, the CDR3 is TGTGCCAGCAGCAGATCCACGGGGGGGCAGAATACGCAGTATTTT.

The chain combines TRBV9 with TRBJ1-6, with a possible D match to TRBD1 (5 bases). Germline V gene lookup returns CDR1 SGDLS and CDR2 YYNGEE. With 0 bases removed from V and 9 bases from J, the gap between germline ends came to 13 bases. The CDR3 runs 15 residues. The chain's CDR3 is CASSVGAGSASPLHF. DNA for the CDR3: TGTGCCAGCAGCGTAGGGGCAGGGTCGGCTTCACCCCTCCACTTT.

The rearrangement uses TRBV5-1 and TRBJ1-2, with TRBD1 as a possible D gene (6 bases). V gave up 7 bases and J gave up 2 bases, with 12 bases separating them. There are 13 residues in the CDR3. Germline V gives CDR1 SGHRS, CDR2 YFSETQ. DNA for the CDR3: TGCGCCAGCGGACCCCAGGGGAACTATGGCTACACCTTC. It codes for CASGPQGNYGYTF.

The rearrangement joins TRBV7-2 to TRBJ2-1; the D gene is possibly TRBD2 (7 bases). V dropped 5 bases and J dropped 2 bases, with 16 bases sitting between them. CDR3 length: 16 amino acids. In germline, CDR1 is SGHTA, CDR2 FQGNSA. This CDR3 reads CASSGQPGLPYNEQFF. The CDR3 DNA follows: TGTGCCAGCAGCGGACAGCCGGGACTACCCTACAATGAGCAGTTCTTC.

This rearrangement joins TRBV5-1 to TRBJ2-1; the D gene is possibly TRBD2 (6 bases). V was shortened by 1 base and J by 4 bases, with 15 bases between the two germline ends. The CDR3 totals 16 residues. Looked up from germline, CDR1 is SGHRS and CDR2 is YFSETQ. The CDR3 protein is CASSLYLGGEYNEQFF. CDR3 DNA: TGCGCCAGCAGCTTGTACCTCGGAGGGGAATACAATGAGCAGTTCTTC. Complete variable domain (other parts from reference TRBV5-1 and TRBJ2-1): KAGVTQTPRYLIKTRGQQVTLSCSPISGHRSVSWYQQTPGQGLQFLFEYFSETQRNKGNFPGRFSGRQFSNSRSEMNVSTLELGDSALYLCASSLYLGGEYNEQFFGPGTRLTVL.

The CDR3 nucleotides read TGTGCCAGCAGTTCCCCCGGGACAGGGGGGCTTTACGAGCAGTACGTC. It specifies CASSSPGTGGLYEQYV. The V gene is TRBV28, the J gene TRBJ2-7; 11 bases align to TRBD1. The trim removed 4 bases at V and 4 bases at J, leaving 9 bases unmatched. The CDR3 covers 16 residues. Germline CDR1 MDHEN, CDR2 SYDVKM.

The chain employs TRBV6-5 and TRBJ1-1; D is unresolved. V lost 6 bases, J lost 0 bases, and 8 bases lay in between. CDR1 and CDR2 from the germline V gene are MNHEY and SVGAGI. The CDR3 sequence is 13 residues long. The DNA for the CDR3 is TGTGCCAGCAGGAGAGCGATGAACACTGAAGCTTTCTTT. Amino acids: CASRRAMNTEAFF.